The entry that follows covers one T cell receptor beta chain sequence. The data originate from a study of blood T cell repertoires in COVID-19. Study context: Acute-phase and convalescent COVID-19 samples originated in the United States, Italy and Spain. PBMCs, B-cell-depleted T cells, or T cells were the source of the cDNA or gDNA that made up the material.

Per germline, CDR1 SGHRS and CDR2 YFSETQ. The CDR3 is 13 amino acids. The germline V and J ends were trimmed by 4 bases and 7 bases, with 14 bases remaining between them. Under the authors' procedure: Reference gene primer amplification gave nucleated cell count estimates. TCRdb's copy holds only in-frame clones and misses some; the assay was immunoSEQ multiplex PCR. From that table come the V and J calls and clone size; the DNA was used to work out D and trimming. The top ten hold 4% to 4.5% of the sample, which has under 250,000 clones, almost 85% seen once. The chain joins TRBV5-1 to TRBJ1-1; TRBD1 is a possible D gene (6 bases). The TCR was taken from a man aged 50-59 years with acute or convalescent COVID-19. Material for sequencing was peripheral blood. This chain's CDR3 is CASSEAGAFEAFF. CDR3 bases: TGCGCCAGCAGCGAGGCAGGGGCCTTTGAAGCTTTCTTT.